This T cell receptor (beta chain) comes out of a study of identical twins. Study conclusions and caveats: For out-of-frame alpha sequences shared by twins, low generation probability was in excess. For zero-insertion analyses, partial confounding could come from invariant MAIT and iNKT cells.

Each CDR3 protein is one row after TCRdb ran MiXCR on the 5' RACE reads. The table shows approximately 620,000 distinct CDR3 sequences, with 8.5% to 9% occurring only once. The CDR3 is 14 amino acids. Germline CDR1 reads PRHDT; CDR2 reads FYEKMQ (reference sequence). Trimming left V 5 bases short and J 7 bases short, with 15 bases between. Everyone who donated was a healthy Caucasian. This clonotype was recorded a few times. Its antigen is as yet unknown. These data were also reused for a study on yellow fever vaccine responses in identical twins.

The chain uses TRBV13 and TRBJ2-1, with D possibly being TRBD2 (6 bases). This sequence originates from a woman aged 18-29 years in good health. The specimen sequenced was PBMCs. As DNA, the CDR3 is TGTGCCAGCAGCGCCGCGGGGTACCGGAATGAGCAGTTCTTC. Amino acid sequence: CASSAAGYRNEQFF.